This is a list of T cell receptor beta chains from one sample in a study of T cell responses to AZD1222 COVID-19 vaccine. The protocol was immunoSEQ multiplex PCR, while the TCRdb copy is restricted to in-frame clones and leaves out a portion. The data contain roughly 120,000 clones, 93% of them singletons. Sequencing was performed on peripheral blood, taken on day 0 of AZD1222 vaccination. These receptors came from an adult in good health. The CDR3 runs from the conserved cysteine through the conserved F or W. A D gene is named only where the DNA matches it firmly. Rows may omit the clone size; those that give it use once, few, many or a size class.

clone size | D gene | J gene | V gene | CDR3 DNA | CDR3 protein
- | - | TRBJ2-3 | TRBV27 | TGTGCCAGCAGCCCCCCGACAGATACGCAGTATTTT | CASSPPTDTQYF
- | - | TRBJ2-5 | TRBV2 | TGTGCCAGCAGTGGTAGCTCGCCCCGGAGGGGAGAGACCCAGTACTTC | CASSGSSPRRGETQYF
- | - | TRBJ1-1 | TRBV27 | TGTGCCAGCAGTTTTCAGGGGATAGGCACTGAAGCTTTCTTT | CASSFQGIGTEAFF
- | - | TRBJ2-1 | TRBV4-2 | TGTGCCAGCAGCCAAGATTTGAGTTTCGATGAGCAGTTCTTC | CASSQDLSFDEQFF
- | - | TRBJ2-3 | TRBV5-4 | TGTGCCAGCAGCTTGTTGGGCGGGGCTCCTTCGGATACGCAGTATTTT | CASSLLGGAPSDTQYF
- | TRBD1 | TRBJ1-2 | TRBV28 | TGTGCCAGCAGTCCCTGGACAGGGGGCGGCTATGGCTACACCTTC | CASSPWTGGGYGYTF
once | TRBD1 | TRBJ1-2 | TRBV15 | TGTGCCACCAGCAGATCAATCAGAGGACAGGATTTTGGCTACACCTTC | CATSRSIRGQDFGYTF
- | TRBD2 | TRBJ2-5 | TRBV27 | TGTGCCAGCAGTTTAAGCGTGACTAGCGGATACCAAGAGACCCAGTACTTC | CASSLSVTSGYQETQYF
- | - | TRBJ2-7 | TRBV5-6 | TGTGCCAGCAGGCCAGGACTATTCCCGTACGAGCAGTACTTC | CASRPGLFPYEQYF
once | TRBD2 | TRBJ2-5 | TRBV11-3 | TGTGCCAGCAGCTTAGGAAGACTAGCAGGAGAGACCCAGTACTTC | CASSLGRLAGETQYF
- | - | TRBJ2-2 | TRBV6-6 | TGTGCCAGCAGTCCCGAACTGGGGTACGCCGGGGAGCTGTTTTTT | CASSPELGYAGELFF
- | - | TRBJ2-7 | TRBV27 | TGTGCCAGCAGTTCGACATTCTACGAGCAGTACTTC | CASSSTFYEQYF
- | - | TRBJ2-1 | TRBV12-3/TRBV12-4 | TGTGCCAGCAGTTTTGGAGCGCAAGAGCAGTTCTTC | CASSFGAQEQFF
- | - | TRBJ1-2 | TRBV29-1 | TGCAGCGCCCGTGGGCTGGTTAACTATGGCTACACCTTC | CSARGLVNYGYTF
- | - | TRBJ2-7 | TRBV10-2 | TGCGCCAGTTCGGACTCTGGGCCTTACGAGCAGTACTTC | CASSDSGPYEQYF
- | - | TRBJ2-1 | TRBV2 | TGTGCCAGCAGCCGGAGGACCGTCTACAATGAGCAGTTCTTC | CASSRRTVYNEQFF
- | TRBD2 | TRBJ2-5 | TRBV19 | TGTGCCAGTAGAAAGACTAGCCAGGAGACCCAGTACTTC | CASRKTSQETQYF
- | TRBD2 | TRBJ2-7 | TRBV4-1 | TGCGCCAGCAGACCCCAGATAGCGGGAGGAGGCTACGAGCAGTACTTC | CASRPQIAGGGYEQYF
- | - | TRBJ2-1 | TRBV3-1/TRBV3-2 | TGTGCCAGCAGCCAAGAATTGCTATACAATGAGCAGTTCTTC | CASSQELLYNEQFF
few | - | TRBJ1-1 | TRBV27 | TGTGCCAGCAGGCTCCAGTCGTCCACTGAAGCTTTCTTT | CASRLQSSTEAFF
- | - | TRBJ2-7 | TRBV27 | TGTGCCAGCAGTCCCCTGTGGGGGGGCCTCCCCTACGAGCAGTACTTC | CASSPLWGGLPYEQYF
- | - | TRBJ2-2 | TRBV5-5 | TGTGCCAGCAGTTCTGGCGGAACGGTGAACACCGGGGAGCTGTTTTTT | CASSSGGTVNTGELFF
- | - | TRBJ1-5 | TRBV5-6 | TGTGCCAGCACAAAGATGGAGGTAGGGTATAGCAATCAGCCCCAGCATTTT | CASTKMEVGYSNQPQHF
- | TRBD1 | TRBJ1-2 | TRBV5-1 | TGCGCCAGCAGCAGCAGACTACCGGGACAGGTTAACTATGGCTACACCTTC | CASSSRLPGQVNYGYTF
- | - | TRBJ1-2 | TRBV5-6 | TGTGCCAGCAAAGCCCAGGGTGGCGGTGGCTACACCTTC | CASKAQGGGGYTF
- | TRBD2 | TRBJ2-4 | TRBV28 | TGTGCCAGCAGTTCTCCCGGGACTATCAAAAACATTCAGTACTTC | CASSSPGTIKNIQYF
- | - | TRBJ2-7 | TRBV5-6 | TGTGCCAGCAGCTTGGAGGGATCCTACGAGCAGTACTTC | CASSLEGSYEQYF
- | - | TRBJ2-2 | TRBV5-1 | TGCGCCAGCAGCTTGGCGGGACTCCAAATCTCCGGGGAGCTGTTTTTT | CASSLAGLQISGELFF
- | TRBD1 | TRBJ1-5 | TRBV6-5 | TGTGCCAGCAGACCGATGGGACAGAGCAATCAGCCCCAGCATTTT | CASRPMGQSNQPQHF
- | - | TRBJ2-1 | TRBV5-4 | TGTGCCAGCAGCTTGTTCGGGAAGACCTACAATGAGCAGTTCTTC | CASSLFGKTYNEQFF
- | - | TRBJ2-1 | TRBV11-2 | TGTGCCAGCACCCGCGTTAGGGGAAGGGATAATGAGCAGTTCTTC | CASTRVRGRDNEQFF
- | - | TRBJ1-2 | TRBV27 | TGTGCCAGCAGTTTATCGTCCCCAGGGATTGCTGGCTACACCTTC | CASSLSSPGIAGYTF
- | TRBD1 | TRBJ1-5 | TRBV25-1 | TGTGCCAGCAGGGGTGGACAGGGACAGCCCCAGCATTTT | CASRGGQGQPQHF
- | - | TRBJ1-3 | TRBV30 | TGTGCCTGGAGTGTACATGGACAGGGAAACACCATATATTTT | CAWSVHGQGNTIYF